The rows below give T cell receptor beta chains drawn from one sample of a study of blood T cell repertoires in COVID-19. Repertoires were generated with immunoSEQ multiplex PCR, while TCRdb's copy carries only in-frame clones and drops some. The sample has 220,000 or so clones, around 88% seen once. The sequencing sample was made of PBMCs or T cells enriched from blood (not recorded which). The source is a woman between 45 and 60 years old who had recovered from COVID-19. Each CDR3 is given with its conserved first and last residue. Only some rows state a clone size, as once, few, many or a class for expanded clones.

CDR3aa	abundance	j_gene	v_gene
CASSLAPTGPPTTHGYTF	.	TRBJ1-2	TRBV7-2
CASSQDWNSPLHF	.	TRBJ1-6	TRBV5-1
CASSLVPGHPTGELFF	.	TRBJ2-2	TRBV6-5
CAGRQGAGEQYF	.	TRBJ2-7	TRBV7-9
CASSESRAEAFF	.	TRBJ1-1	TRBV6-1
CASSYVQGGNQPQHF	.	TRBJ1-5	TRBV6-6
CASSLQPRNTEAFF	few	TRBJ1-1	TRBV5-1
CASSDRDRPKTYEQYF	once	TRBJ2-7	TRBV6-1
CASSLAQETDTQYF	.	TRBJ2-3	TRBV5-1
CASSYSQGGSDGYTF	.	TRBJ1-2	TRBV6-5
CASSLEWGPPYNEQFF	.	TRBJ2-1	TRBV11-3
CASSFGGTGTGELFF	.	TRBJ2-2	TRBV28
CATSSGRLQINEKLFF	.	TRBJ1-4	TRBV19
CAWRKGRVSGANVLTF	.	TRBJ2-6	TRBV30
CAMRQGLGSNQPQHF	.	TRBJ1-5	TRBV10-3
CASSPQVAGRGYEQYF	.	TRBJ2-7	TRBV18
CASSLARGQGAEGYTF	.	TRBJ1-2	TRBV7-2
CASSEFKTSTDTQYF	.	TRBJ2-3	TRBV25-1
CASSLAKGRGGTEAFF	.	TRBJ1-1	TRBV7-6
CASSLVAGTDTQYF	.	TRBJ2-3	TRBV5-1
CASSMAAHEQYF	few	TRBJ2-7	TRBV6-2/TRBV6-3
CASSVGGGGANVLTF	.	TRBJ2-6	TRBV9
CASSPGGGNQPQHF	.	TRBJ1-5	TRBV4-1
CSASTRDRGESPSGRRIHEQFF	.	TRBJ2-1	TRBV20-1
CASSQRLALAYEQFF	.	TRBJ2-1	TRBV4-3
CASLRTDMNTEAFF	.	TRBJ1-1	TRBV18
CATSRDRTVGVVNEQFF	.	TRBJ2-1	TRBV15
CASSSIAGAIGELFF	.	TRBJ2-2	TRBV11-2
CASSQGTGSYTF	.	TRBJ1-2	TRBV5-5
CASSSRLSGGTWETQYF	.	TRBJ2-5	TRBV11-3
CAWSQRRTGPQYSNQPQHF	.	TRBJ1-5	TRBV30
CASAPGGTNEKLFF	.	TRBJ1-4	TRBV5-1
CASSAGIQETQYF	.	TRBJ2-5	TRBV19
CASSLLGANEKLFF	.	TRBJ1-4	TRBV7-9
CASRKTGGLETQYF	.	TRBJ2-5	TRBV5-6
CATSDAGLTYEQYF	.	TRBJ2-7	TRBV24-1
CASSQVGVNQPQHF	.	TRBJ1-5	TRBV7-2
CASSSLAGGVMVQFF	.	TRBJ2-1	TRBV5-4
CAWRGGSYSPLHF	.	TRBJ1-6	TRBV30
CASSLGGRRYEQYF	.	TRBJ2-7	TRBV6-2/TRBV6-3
CASSQGGTSGRAVGETQYF	.	TRBJ2-5	TRBV4-2